This entry features one TCR beta chain sequence. Study members were between roughly 18 and 100 years old and lived in 20 to 30 US regions. Among Cohort 3 donors, those recovered had two negative PCRs, clearance, or symptom resolution. This sample stems from a study of blood T cell repertoires in COVID-19. Across the study: Spain, Italy and the United States supplied samples that represented acute and convalescent COVID-19.

Per germline, CDR1 SEHNR and CDR2 FQNEAQ (reference sequence). This CDR3 spans 16 amino acids. Trimming left V 1 base short and J 0 bases short, with 10 bases between. Original processing methods: Amplification of reference gene primers was used by the study to estimate nucleated cell counts. The data were produced by immunoSEQ multiplex PCR, yet TCRdb's version contains in-frame clones alone and is incomplete. The DNA gave D and trimming, while V, J and clone size come from that table. There are over 300,000 clones in the sample; 70% to 90% occur only once, and 4.5% to 7% lies in the top ten. V is TRBV7-9 and J is TRBJ2-1; a weak D match, TRBD2 (5 bases). Sequencing was done on a sample of PBMCs or T cells enriched from blood (not recorded which). This TCR came from a woman aged 25 to 39 who had recovered from COVID-19. CDR3 coding DNA: TGTGCCAGCAGCTTAGTATCTGGGAGCTCCTACAATGAGCAGTTCTTC. Encoded protein: CASSLVSGSSYNEQFF.